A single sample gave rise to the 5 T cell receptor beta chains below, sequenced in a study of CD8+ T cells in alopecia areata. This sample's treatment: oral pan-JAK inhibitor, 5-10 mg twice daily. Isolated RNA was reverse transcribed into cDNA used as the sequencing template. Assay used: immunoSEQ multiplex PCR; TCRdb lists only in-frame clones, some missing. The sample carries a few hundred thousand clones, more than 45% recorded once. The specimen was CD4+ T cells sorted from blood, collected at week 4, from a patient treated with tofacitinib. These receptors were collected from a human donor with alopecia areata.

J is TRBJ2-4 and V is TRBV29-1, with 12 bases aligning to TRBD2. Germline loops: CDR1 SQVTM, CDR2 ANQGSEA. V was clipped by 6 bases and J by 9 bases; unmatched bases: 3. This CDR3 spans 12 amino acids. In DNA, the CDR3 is TGCAGCGTGACTAGCGGGGGTTCCATTCAGTACTTC. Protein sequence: CSVTSGGSIQYF.

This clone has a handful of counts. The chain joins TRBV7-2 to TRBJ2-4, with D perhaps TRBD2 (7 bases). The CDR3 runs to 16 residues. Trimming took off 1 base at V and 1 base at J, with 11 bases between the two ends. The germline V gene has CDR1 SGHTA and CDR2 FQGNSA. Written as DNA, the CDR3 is TGTGCCAGCAGCTTAGAGGGGGGGCAGGCCAAAAACATTCAGTACTTC. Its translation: CASSLEGGQAKNIQYF.

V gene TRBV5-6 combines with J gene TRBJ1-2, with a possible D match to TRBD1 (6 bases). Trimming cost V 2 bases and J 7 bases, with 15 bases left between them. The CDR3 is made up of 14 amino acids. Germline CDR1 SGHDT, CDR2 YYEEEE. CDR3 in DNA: TGTGCCAGCAGCTTAACCGTCGGACAGTCTGGCTACACCTTC. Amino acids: CASSLTVGQSGYTF.

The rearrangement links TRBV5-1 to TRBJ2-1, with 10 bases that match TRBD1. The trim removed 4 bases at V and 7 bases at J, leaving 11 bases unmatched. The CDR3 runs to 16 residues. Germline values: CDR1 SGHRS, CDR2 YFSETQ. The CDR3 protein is CASSLNTGTGENEQFF. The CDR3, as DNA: TGCGCCAGCAGCCTAAATACCGGGACAGGGGAAAATGAGCAGTTCTTC.

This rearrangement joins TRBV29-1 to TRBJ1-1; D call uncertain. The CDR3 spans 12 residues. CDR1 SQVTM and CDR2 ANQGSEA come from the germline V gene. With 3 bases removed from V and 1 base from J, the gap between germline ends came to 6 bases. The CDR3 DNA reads TGCAGCGTTGACCCTAAGAACACTGAAGCTTTCTTT. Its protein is CSVDPKNTEAFF.